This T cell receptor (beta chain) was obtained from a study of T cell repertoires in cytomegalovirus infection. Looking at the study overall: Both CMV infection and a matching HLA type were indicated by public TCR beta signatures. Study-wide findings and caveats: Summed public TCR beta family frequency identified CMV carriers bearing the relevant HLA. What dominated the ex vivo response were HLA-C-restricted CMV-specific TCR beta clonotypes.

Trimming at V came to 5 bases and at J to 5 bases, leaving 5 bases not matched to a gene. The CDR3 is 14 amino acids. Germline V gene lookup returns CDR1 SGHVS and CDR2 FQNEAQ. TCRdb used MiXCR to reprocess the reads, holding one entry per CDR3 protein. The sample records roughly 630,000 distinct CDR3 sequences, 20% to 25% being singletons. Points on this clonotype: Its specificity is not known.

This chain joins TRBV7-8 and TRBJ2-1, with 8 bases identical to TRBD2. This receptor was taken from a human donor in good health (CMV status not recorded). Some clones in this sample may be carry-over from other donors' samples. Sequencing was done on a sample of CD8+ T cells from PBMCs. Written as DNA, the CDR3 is TGTGCCAGCAGCCGTAGCGGGGATCACAATGAGCAGTTCTTC. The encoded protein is CASSRSGDHNEQFF.